These 24 T cell receptor beta chains were all obtained from the same sample, sequenced in a study of cytomegalovirus exposure and HLA in healthy donors. Primers for the PCR totalled 60 Vbeta and 13 Jbeta. Profiling relied on immunoSEQ multiplex PCR, and the TCRdb table lists in-frame clones only, not all of them. The sample shows about 170,000 clones, 65% to 85% of them seen only once. Sequencing was done on a sample of PBMCs. These receptor sequences come from a woman aged 50 to 60 in good health and CMV-seropositive.

The V call is TRBV30, the J call TRBJ2-3, with a weak D call TRBD1 (5 bases). V was trimmed by 4 bases and J by 2 bases, leaving 10 bases between them. CDR1 GTSNPN and CDR2 SVGIG come from the germline V gene (reference sequence). The CDR3 totals 13 residues. The CDR3 DNA reads as TGTGCCTGGACGAAGGGGATCACAGATACGCAGTATTTT. It is translated as CAWTKGITDTQYF.

The chain carries TRBV5-5 and TRBJ2-7; 10 bases match TRBD1. The V gene end was trimmed by 0 bases and the J gene end by 2 bases; junction bases not matched to a gene: 2. The germline CDR1 and CDR2 sequences are SGHKS and YYEKEE (reference sequence). This CDR3 has 15 amino acids. The CDR3 spells CASSLGTGGAYEQYF. In DNA form, the CDR3 reads TGTGCCAGCAGCTTGGGGACAGGGGGGGCCTACGAGCAGTACTTC.

The chain couples TRBV9 to TRBJ1-5, with D possibly being TRBD1 (5 bases). V gave up 5 bases and J gave up 0 bases, with 12 bases separating them. The CDR3 is 15 residues long. Per germline, CDR1 SGDLS and CDR2 YYNGEE. The CDR3: CASSETAYSNQPQHF. In DNA, the CDR3 is TGTGCCAGCAGTGAGACAGCCTATAGCAATCAGCCCCAGCATTTT.

As for this clone: Sequence at one end of the junction differs from germline and may be a read error. The sample has other DNA sequences that encode this CDR3 too. This chain connects TRBV18 to TRBJ1-1; D remains unclear. Germline V gene data show CDR1 as KGHSH and CDR2 as LQKENI. This CDR3 comprises 15 residues. CDR3 sequence: CASSPQGGMNTEAFF. CDR3 bases: TGTGCCAGCTCCCCACAAGGCGGAATGAACACTGAAGCTTTCTTT.

J is TRBJ2-2 and V is TRBV21-1; the DNA was not compared with TRBD2, the D call given in the table. TRBV21-1 is termed a pseudogene. This CDR3 is built from 20 residues. CDR3 sequence (DNA): TGTGCCAGCAGCAAAGCGCTTCCGGGACTAGCGCCTACGAACACCGGGGAGCTGTTTTTT. Translated: CASSKALPGLAPTNTGELFF.

The CDR3 loop reads CASNHRDRGHNEQFF. CDR3 DNA sequence: TGTGCCAGCAACCACCGGGACAGGGGCCACAATGAGCAGTTCTTC. This rearrangement joins TRBV27 to TRBJ2-1; 10 bases are shared with TRBD1. Germline V gives CDR1 MNHEY, CDR2 SMNVEV (reference sequence). The length of the CDR3 is 15 residues. J gave up 5 bases and V 7 bases, and 8 bases lay outside the gene matches.

The chain has TRBV7-9 and TRBJ1-1; no clear D. The germline V gene has CDR1 SEHNR and CDR2 FQNEAQ (reference sequence). V lost 2 bases to trimming and J lost 4 bases, with 8 bases between them. The CDR3 is 13 residues long. The CDR3, as DNA: TGTGCCAGCAGCTTATTAGTGAGCACTGAAGCTTTCTTT. Its translation: CASSLLVSTEAFF.

The chain has TRBV7-2 and TRBJ2-3; TRBD1 matches 9 bases. In germline, CDR1 is SGHTA, CDR2 FQGNSA. The CDR3 covers 15 residues. Trimming at V came to 5 bases and at J to 4 bases, leaving 7 bases not matched to a gene. CDR3 nucleotides: TGTGCCAGCAGCCCAGGGACAGGGAACTCAGATACGCAGTATTTT. Its protein is CASSPGTGNSDTQYF. The entire variable domain, with the rest obtained from reference TRBV7-2 and TRBJ2-3, is as follows: GAGVSQSPSNKVTEKGKDVELRCDPISGHTALYWYRQSLGQGLEFLIYFQGNSAPDKSGLPSDRFSAERTGGSVSTLTIQRTQQEDSAVYLCASSPGTGNSDTQYFGPGTRLTVL.

The chain carries TRBV4-1 and TRBJ2-1; 13 bases map to TRBD2. The J segment lost 0 bases and the V segment lost 0 bases, leaving 5 bases of the junction unmatched. CDR1 and CDR2 (germline): MGHRA, YSYEKL. The CDR3 has 19 residues. As DNA, the CDR3 is TGCGCCAGCAGCCAAGATCGAACTAGCGGGGGGGGCTCCTACAATGAGCAGTTCTTC. It is translated as CASSQDRTSGGGSYNEQFF.

The count of this clone is one. This same CDR3 is encoded by further DNA sequences in the sample. V gene TRBV6-5 combines with J gene TRBJ2-1; a possible D gene is TRBD2 (6 bases). This CDR3 contains 13 residues. From germline, CDR1 is MNHEY and CDR2 SVGAGI. V was pared by 7 bases and J by 5 bases, with 12 bases between. The CDR3 loop is CASTRGANNEQFF. DNA of the CDR3: TGTGCCAGCACCCGCGGGGCTAACAATGAGCAGTTCTTC.

The CDR3 reads CASGFGQGGNTIYF. For the CDR3, the DNA is TGTGCCAGCGGATTTGGACAGGGAGGAAACACCATATATTTT. The rearrangement joins TRBV5-4 to TRBJ1-3; 8 nucleotides match TRBD1. Germline V gives CDR1 SGHNT, CDR2 YYREEE (reference sequence). Trimming at V came to 7 bases and at J to 4 bases, leaving 7 bases not matched to a gene. The CDR3 covers 14 residues.

This clone was seen a few times. The chain joins TRBV7-2 to TRBJ1-2; TRBD1 aligns across 8 bases. Germline CDR1 reads SGHTA; CDR2 reads FQGNSA. Trimming cost V 2 bases and J 4 bases; bases outside gene matches: 15. The CDR3 extends over 18 amino acids. The CDR3 reads CASSLSSLLRQGLYGYTF. As DNA, the CDR3 is TGTGCCAGCAGCTTATCGTCATTGCTCCGACAGGGGCTCTATGGCTACACCTTC. Looking up the rest from reference TRBV7-2 and TRBJ1-2 gives the full variable domain: GAGVSQSPSNKVTEKGKDVELRCDPISGHTALYWYRQSLGQGLEFLIYFQGNSAPDKSGLPSDRFSAERTGGSVSTLTIQRTQQEDSAVYLCASSLSSLLRQGLYGYTFGSGTRLTVV.

The sample holds one count of this clone. The CDR3 DNA sequence: TGTGCCTGGGATGGGGCCGATCTTGGGCAGTACTTC. Protein sequence: CAWDGADLGQYF. The chain combines TRBV30 with TRBJ2-7; tentative D call: TRBD1 (5 bases). The CDR3 runs 12 residues. Germline assignment: CDR1 GTSNPN and CDR2 SVGIG (reference sequence). Trimming took 5 bases from V and 9 from J, leaving 17 bases between them.

The rearrangement uses TRBV7-2 and TRBJ2-3; unclear D gene. This CDR3 is 12 amino acids long. Germline V lookup: CDR1 SGHTA, CDR2 FQGNSA. V lost 5 bases and J lost 4, with 7 bases in between. In nucleotides, the CDR3 is TGTGCCAGCAGCGCCTCGGCAGATACGCAGTATTTT. Its translation: CASSASADTQYF.

This clone came up a few times. The CDR3 protein is CASSTQTGTEAFF. In DNA, the CDR3 is TGTGCCAGTAGTACCCAGACAGGGACTGAAGCTTTCTTT. This chain connects TRBV19 to TRBJ1-1, with TRBD1 matching 7 bases. V lost 4 bases, J lost 5 bases, and 4 bases stayed unmatched. The CDR3 is 13 amino acids. Germline CDR1 is LNHDA and CDR2 is SQIVND (reference sequence).

The chain uses TRBV28 and TRBJ1-2, with 7 bases that match TRBD1. The CDR3 has 15 amino acids. V was clipped by 2 bases and J by 5 bases; unmatched bases: 8. The germline gives CDR1 MDHEN, CDR2 SYDVKM. CDR3 sequence: CASSLPPTGIYGYTF. As DNA, the CDR3 is TGTGCCAGCAGTTTACCTCCGACAGGGATATATGGCTACACCTTC.

This clone appeared a single time. The rearrangement uses TRBV5-5 and TRBJ1-5, with 9 positions matching TRBD1. Per the germline V gene, CDR1 is SGHKS and CDR2 is YYEKEE (reference sequence). V was pared by 3 bases and J by 4 bases, with 5 bases of the junction left unmatched. CDR3 size: 15 residues. DNA of the CDR3: TGTGCCAGCAGCTCCCGGACAGGGGTAAATCAGCCCCAGCATTTT. Amino acid sequence: CASSSRTGVNQPQHF. Drawing the rest from reference TRBV5-5 and TRBJ1-5, the complete variable domain is DAGVTQSPTHLIKTRGQQVTLRCSPISGHKSVSWYQQVLGQGPQFIFQYYEKEERGRGNFPDRFSARQFPNYSSELNVNALLLGDSALYLCASSSRTGVNQPQHFGDGTRLSIL.

For this clone: The junction shows a germline mismatch at one end, possibly a read error. This chain joins TRBV7-2 and TRBJ2-3; 7 positions agree with TRBD2. Germline loops: CDR1 SGHTA, CDR2 FQGNSA. This CDR3 has 14 residues. The CDR3 DNA reads TGTGCCAGCAGCTTAGCGGCTAGCGGCGCTCAGCTGCATTTT. This encodes CASSLAASGAQLHF. Using reference TRBV7-2 and TRBJ2-3 for the parts outside the CDR3, the full variable domain is GAGVSQSPSNKVTEKGKDVELRCDPISGHTALYWYRQSLGQGLEFLIYFQGNSAPDKSGLPSDRFSAERTGGSVSTLTIQRTQQEDSAVYLCASSLAASGAQLHFGPGTRLTVL.

The chain is built from TRBV5-4 and TRBJ2-7; 10 nucleotides agree with TRBD2. The CDR3 totals 17 residues. V gave up 2 bases and J gave up 6 bases; unmatched junction bases: 14. Germline V gene sequence: CDR1 SGHNT, CDR2 YYREEE (reference sequence). The CDR3 protein is CASSLSQTSGNIREQYF. The CDR3 DNA reads TGTGCCAGCAGCTTATCCCAAACTAGCGGGAACATCCGCGAGCAGTACTTC.

CDR3 loop: CASSVGSSASYNEQFF. The CDR3 DNA sequence: TGTGCCAGCAGCGTGGGGTCTAGCGCAAGTTACAATGAGCAGTTCTTC. The chain is built from TRBV9 and TRBJ2-1; D possibly corresponds to TRBD2 (6 bases). V was cut by 2 bases and J by 4 bases, with 16 bases left in between. The CDR3 extends over 16 amino acids. The germline gives CDR1 SGDLS, CDR2 YYNGEE.

This rearrangement joins TRBV18 to TRBJ2-1, with 7 nucleotides matching TRBD1. The germline V gene has CDR1 KGHSH and CDR2 LQKENI. CDR3 length: 16 residues. Trimming removed 3 bases from V and 2 bases from J; junction bases left unmatched: 7. CDR3 sequence: CASSPGGQGAYNEQFF. CDR3 in DNA: TGTGCCAGCTCACCCGGTGGGCAGGGGGCCTACAATGAGCAGTTCTTC. Based on the CDR3 plus reference TRBV18 and TRBJ2-1, the full variable domain is NAGVMQNPRHLVRRRGQEARLRCSPMKGHSHVYWYRQLPEEGLKFMVYLQKENIIDESGMPKERFSAEFPKEGPSILRIQQVVRGDSAAYFCASSPGGQGAYNEQFFGPGTRLTVL.

The rearrangement joins TRBV7-8 to TRBJ2-3, with D perhaps matching TRBD2 (5 bases). V was clipped by 1 base and J by 0 bases, with 20 bases between them. CDR1 is SGHVS and CDR2 is FQNEAQ in the germline V gene. The CDR3 has 19 amino acids. The CDR3 nucleotides read TGTGCCAGCAGCTTAGTCGGGGAGACGTCTTCCCCTAGCACAGATACGCAGTATTTT. Translating gives CASSLVGETSSPSTDTQYF.

This sequence joins TRBV7-2 and TRBJ1-5; D is unclear. In germline, CDR1 is SGHTA, CDR2 FQGNSA. CDR3 length: 13 amino acids. V lost 5 bases and J lost 7, with 12 bases in between. The CDR3 DNA reads as TGTGCCAGCAGCCTAAACGGAGAGCAGCCCCAGCATTTT. Translation: CASSLNGEQPQHF.

This clone was detected only once. The chain combines TRBV14 with TRBJ2-7; 7 bases are a match to TRBD1. Germline CDR1 SGHDN, CDR2 FVKESK. CDR3 length: 14 residues. The junction had 6 bases not matched to a gene; V was cut back by 4 bases and J by 3 bases. The CDR3 region has the DNA TGTGCCAGCAGCCCGTGGGGACAGCGCTACGAGCAGTACTTC. The encoded protein is CASSPWGQRYEQYF.